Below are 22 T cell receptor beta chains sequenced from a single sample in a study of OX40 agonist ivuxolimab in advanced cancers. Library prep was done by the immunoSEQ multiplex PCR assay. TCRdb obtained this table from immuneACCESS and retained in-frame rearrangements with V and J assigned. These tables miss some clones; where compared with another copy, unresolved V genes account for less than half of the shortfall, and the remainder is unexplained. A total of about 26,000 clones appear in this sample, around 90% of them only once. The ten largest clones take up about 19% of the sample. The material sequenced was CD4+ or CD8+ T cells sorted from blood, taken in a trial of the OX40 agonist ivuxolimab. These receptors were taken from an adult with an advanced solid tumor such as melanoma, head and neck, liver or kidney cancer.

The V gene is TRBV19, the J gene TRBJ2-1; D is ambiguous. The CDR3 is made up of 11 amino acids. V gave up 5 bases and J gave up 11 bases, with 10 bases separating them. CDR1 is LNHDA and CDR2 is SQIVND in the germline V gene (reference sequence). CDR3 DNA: TGTGCCAGTAGTCATGGCCTTAAGCAGTTCTTC. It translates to CASSHGLKQFF.

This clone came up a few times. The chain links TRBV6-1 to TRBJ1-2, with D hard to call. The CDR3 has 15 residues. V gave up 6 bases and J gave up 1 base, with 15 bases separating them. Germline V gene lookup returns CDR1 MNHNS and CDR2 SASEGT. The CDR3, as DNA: TGTGCCAGCAGAGTGGGTCTCGGGCTTAACTATGGCTACACCTTC. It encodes CASRVGLGLNYGYTF.

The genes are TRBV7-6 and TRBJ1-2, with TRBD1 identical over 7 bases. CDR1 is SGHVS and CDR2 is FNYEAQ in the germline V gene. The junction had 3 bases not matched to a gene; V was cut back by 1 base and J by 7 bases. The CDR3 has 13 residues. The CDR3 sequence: CASSLGTGVGYTF. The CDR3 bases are TGTGCCAGCAGCTTAGGTACAGGGGTTGGCTACACCTTC.

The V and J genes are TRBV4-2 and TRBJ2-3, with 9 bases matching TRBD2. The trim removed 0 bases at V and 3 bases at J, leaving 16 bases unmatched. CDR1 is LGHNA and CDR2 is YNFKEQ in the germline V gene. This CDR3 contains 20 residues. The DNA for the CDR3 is TGTGCCAGCAGCCAAGAGGGGCAGGACGGTAGCGGGGGATGGACAGATACGCAGTATTTT. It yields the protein CASSQEGQDGSGGWTDTQYF.

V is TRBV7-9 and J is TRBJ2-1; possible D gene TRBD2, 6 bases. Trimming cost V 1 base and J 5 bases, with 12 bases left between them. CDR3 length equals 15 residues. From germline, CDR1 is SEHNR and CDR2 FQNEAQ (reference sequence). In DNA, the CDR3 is TGTGCCAGCAGCTTAGGATTCGGGGGTAACAATGAGCAGTTCTTC. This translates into CASSLGFGGNNEQFF.

For the CDR3, the DNA is TGTGCCAGCAGTGTTCGACAGGGGGCGAATCAGCCCCAGCATTTT. Translated: CASSVRQGANQPQHF. This sequence joins TRBV6-1 and TRBJ1-5; 10 nucleotides agree with TRBD1. CDR3 size: 15 residues. V shed 4 bases, J shed 4 bases, and the junction held 4 bases outside the gene matches. In germline, CDR1 is MNHNS, CDR2 SASEGT.

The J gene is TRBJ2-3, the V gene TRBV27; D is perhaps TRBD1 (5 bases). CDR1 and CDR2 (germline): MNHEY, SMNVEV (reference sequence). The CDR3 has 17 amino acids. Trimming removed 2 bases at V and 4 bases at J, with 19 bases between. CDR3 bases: TGTGCCAGCAGTTTAATCTCCGTGTTAAGGACACCAGATACGCAGTATTTT. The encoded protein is CASSLISVLRTPDTQYF.

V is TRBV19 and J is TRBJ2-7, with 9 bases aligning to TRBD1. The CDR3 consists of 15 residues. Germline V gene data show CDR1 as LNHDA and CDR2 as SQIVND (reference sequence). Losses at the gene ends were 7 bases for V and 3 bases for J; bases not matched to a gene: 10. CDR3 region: CASNNPGQGDYEQYF. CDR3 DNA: TGTGCCAGTAACAATCCGGGACAGGGCGACTACGAGCAGTACTTC.

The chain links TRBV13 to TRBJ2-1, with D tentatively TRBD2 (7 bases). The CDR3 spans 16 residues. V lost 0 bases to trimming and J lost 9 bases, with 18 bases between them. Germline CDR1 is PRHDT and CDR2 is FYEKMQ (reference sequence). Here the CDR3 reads CASSLGLGGALSEQFF. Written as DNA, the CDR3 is TGTGCCAGCAGCTTAGGCCTGGGGGGGGCCCTGAGTGAGCAGTTCTTC.

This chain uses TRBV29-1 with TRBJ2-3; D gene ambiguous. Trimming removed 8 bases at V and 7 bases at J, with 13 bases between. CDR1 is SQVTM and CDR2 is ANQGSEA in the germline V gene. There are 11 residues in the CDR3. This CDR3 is CSLNTQNTQYF. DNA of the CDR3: TGCAGCCTAAATACCCAAAATACGCAGTATTTT.

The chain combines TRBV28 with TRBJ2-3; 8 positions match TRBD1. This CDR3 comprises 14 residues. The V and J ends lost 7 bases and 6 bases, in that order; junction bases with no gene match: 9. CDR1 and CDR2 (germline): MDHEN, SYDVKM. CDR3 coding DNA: TGTGCCAGCAACGAGGACAGGGTTCTTGATACGCAGTATTTT. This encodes CASNEDRVLDTQYF. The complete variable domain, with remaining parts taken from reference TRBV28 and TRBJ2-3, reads DVKVTQSSRYLVKRTGEKVFLECVQDMDHENMFWYRQDPGLGLRLIYFSYDVKMKEKGDIPEGYSVSREKKERFSLILESASTNQTSMYLCASNEDRVLDTQYFGPGTRLTVL.

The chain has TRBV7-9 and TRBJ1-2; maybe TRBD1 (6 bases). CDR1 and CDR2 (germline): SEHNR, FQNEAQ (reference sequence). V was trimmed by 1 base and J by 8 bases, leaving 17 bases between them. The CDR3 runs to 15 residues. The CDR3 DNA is TGTGCCAGCAGCTTAGAAACAGGGAGAGCACGAGGCTACACCTTC. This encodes CASSLETGRARGYTF.

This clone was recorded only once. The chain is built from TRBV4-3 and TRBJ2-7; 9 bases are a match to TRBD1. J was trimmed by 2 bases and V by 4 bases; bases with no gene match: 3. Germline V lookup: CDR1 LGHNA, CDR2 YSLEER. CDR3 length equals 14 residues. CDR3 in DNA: TGCGCCAGCAGCCCAGGGACAGGGACCTACGAGCAGTACTTC. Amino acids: CASSPGTGTYEQYF.

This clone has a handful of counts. This CDR3 reads CASSLDGTGDTQYF. CDR3 DNA: TGTGCCAGCAGTTTAGACGGGACAGGGGATACGCAGTATTTT. V usage is TRBV28 and J usage is TRBJ2-3; 9 bases match TRBD1. The V gene end was trimmed by 2 bases and the J gene end by 6 bases; junction bases not matched to a gene: 3. This CDR3 is built from 14 residues. The germline CDR1 and CDR2 sequences are MDHEN and SYDVKM. Full variable domain (missing parts from reference TRBV28 and TRBJ2-3): DVKVTQSSRYLVKRTGEKVFLECVQDMDHENMFWYRQDPGLGLRLIYFSYDVKMKEKGDIPEGYSVSREKKERFSLILESASTNQTSMYLCASSLDGTGDTQYFGPGTRLTVL.

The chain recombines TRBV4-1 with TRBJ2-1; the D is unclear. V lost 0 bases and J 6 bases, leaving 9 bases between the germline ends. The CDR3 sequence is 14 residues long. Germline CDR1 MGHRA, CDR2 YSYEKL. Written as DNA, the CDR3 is TGCGCCAGCAGCCAAGAAGGGCAGCGCAATGAGCAGTTCTTC. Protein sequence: CASSQEGQRNEQFF.

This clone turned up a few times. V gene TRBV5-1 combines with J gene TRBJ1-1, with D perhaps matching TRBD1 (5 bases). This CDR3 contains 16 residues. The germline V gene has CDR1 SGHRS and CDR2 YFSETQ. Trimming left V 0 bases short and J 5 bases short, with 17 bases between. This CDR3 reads CASSLDPLEEGTEAFF. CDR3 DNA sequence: TGCGCCAGCAGCTTGGACCCATTGGAGGAGGGGACTGAAGCTTTCTTT.

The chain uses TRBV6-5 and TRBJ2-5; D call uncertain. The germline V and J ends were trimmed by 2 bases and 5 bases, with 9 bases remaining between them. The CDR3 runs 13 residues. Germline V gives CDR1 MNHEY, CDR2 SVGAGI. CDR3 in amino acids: CASSYQRWETQYF. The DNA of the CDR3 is TGTGCCAGCAGTTACCAGAGGTGGGAGACCCAGTACTTC.

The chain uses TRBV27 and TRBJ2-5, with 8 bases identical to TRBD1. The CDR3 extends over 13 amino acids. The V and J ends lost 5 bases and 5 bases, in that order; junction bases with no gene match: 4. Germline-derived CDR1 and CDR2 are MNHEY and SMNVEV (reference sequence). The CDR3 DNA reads TGTGCCAGCAGTAGACAGGGGAGGGAGACCCAGTACTTC. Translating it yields CASSRQGRETQYF.

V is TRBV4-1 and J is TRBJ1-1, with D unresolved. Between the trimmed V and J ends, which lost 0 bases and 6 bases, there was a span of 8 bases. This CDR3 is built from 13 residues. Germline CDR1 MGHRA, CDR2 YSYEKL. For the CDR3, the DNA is TGCGCCAGCAGCCAAGACAGGTCGTCTGAAGCTTTCTTT. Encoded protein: CASSQDRSSEAFF.

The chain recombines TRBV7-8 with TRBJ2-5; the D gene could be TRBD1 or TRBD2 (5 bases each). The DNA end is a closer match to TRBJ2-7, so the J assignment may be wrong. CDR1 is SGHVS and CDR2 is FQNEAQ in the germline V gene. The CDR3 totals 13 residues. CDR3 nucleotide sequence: TGTGCCACCAGAGGGGCCCCCTCCTACGAGCAGTACTTC. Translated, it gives CATRGAPSYEQYF.

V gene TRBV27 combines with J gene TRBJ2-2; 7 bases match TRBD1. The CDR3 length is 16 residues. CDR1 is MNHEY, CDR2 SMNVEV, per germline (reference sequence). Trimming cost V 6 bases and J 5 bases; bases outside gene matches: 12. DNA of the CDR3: TGTGCCAGCAGCTCACCGAGGGGGCGTCTAACCGGGGAGCTGTTTTTT. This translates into CASSSPRGRLTGELFF.

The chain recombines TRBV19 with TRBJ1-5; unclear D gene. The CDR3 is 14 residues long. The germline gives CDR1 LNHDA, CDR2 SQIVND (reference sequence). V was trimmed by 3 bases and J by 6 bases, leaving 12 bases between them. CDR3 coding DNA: TGTGCCAGTAGTATGTCGCCGGAGGGTCAGCCCCAGCATTTT. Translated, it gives CASSMSPEGQPQHF.